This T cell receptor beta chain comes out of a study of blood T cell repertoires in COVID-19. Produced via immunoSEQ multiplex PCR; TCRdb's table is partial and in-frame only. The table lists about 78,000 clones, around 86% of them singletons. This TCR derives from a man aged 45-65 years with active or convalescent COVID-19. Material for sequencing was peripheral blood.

DNA for the CDR3: TGTGCCAGCAGCGCGGGGACAGGGGGAACCGGGGAGCTGTTTTTT. Its translation is CASSAGTGGTGELFF. This rearrangement joins TRBV2 to TRBJ2-2; 11 positions match TRBD1. Trimming removed 6 bases from V and 5 bases from J; junction bases left unmatched: 5. The CDR3 totals 15 residues. CDR1 SNHLY and CDR2 FYNNEI come from the germline V gene. Complete variable domain (other parts from reference TRBV2 and TRBJ2-2): EPEVTQTPSHQVTQMGQEVILRCVPISNHLYFYWYRQILGQKVEFLVSFYNNEISEKSEIFDDQFSVERPDGSNFTLKIRSTKLEDSAMYFCASSAGTGGTGELFFGEGSRLTVL.